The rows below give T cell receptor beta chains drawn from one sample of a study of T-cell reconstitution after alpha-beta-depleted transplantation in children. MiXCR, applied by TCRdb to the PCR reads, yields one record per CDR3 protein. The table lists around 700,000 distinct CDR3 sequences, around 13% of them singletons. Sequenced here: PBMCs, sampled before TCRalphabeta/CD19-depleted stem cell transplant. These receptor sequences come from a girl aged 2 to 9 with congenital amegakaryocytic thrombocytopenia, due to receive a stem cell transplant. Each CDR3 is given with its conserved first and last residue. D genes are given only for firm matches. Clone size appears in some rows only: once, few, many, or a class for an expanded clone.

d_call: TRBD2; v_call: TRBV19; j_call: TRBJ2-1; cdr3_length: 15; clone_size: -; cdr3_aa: CASSVLAGGLEEQFF
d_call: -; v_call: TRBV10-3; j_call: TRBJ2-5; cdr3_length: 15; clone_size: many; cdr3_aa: CAISYPGLSWETQYF
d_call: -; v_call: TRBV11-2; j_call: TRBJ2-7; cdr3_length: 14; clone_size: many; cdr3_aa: CASSLDTGRYEQYF
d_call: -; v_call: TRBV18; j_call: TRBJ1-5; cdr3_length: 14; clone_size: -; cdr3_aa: CASSPGGQGSPQHF
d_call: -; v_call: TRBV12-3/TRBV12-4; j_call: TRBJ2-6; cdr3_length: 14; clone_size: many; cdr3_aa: CASISRSGANVLTF
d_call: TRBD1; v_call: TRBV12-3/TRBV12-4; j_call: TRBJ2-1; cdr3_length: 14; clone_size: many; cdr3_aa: CASSLGQGVNEQFF
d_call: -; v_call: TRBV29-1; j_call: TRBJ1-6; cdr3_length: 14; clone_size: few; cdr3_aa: CSAQLRGSNSPLHF
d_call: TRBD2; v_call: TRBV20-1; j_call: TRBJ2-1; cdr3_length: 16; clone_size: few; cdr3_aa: CCAPGTFTSGRSEQFF
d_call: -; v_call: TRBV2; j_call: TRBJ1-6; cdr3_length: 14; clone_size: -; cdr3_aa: CASEQGSSNSPLHF
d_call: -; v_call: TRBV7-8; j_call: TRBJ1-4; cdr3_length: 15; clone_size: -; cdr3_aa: CASSPIESTNEKLFF
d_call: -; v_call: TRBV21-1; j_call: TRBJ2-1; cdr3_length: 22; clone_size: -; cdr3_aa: CASSKGGERPLREGRRRNEQFF
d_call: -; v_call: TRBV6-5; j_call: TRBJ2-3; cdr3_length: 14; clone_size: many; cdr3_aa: CASSYLRYTDTQYF
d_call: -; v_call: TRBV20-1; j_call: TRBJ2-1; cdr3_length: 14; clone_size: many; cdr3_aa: CSARDPSSYNEQFF
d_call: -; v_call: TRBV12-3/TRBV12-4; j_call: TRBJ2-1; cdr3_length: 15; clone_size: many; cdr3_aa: CASSLLGGADNEQFF
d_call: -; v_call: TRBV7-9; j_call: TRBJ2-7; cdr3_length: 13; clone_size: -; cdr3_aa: CASSGNFSYEQYF
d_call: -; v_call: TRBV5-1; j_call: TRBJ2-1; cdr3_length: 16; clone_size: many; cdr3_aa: CASSLWGLSRNNEQFF